A selection of T cell receptor beta chains follows, all from one sample in a study of blood T cell repertoires in COVID-19. Libraries were prepared by immunoSEQ multiplex PCR; TCRdb keeps only in-frame clonotypes and omits some of them. The sample shows under 300,000 clones, about 85% of them seen only once. The source material was PBMCs or T cells enriched from blood (not recorded which). The receptors come from a woman aged 45-65 years who had been exposed to COVID-19. Both conserved end residues are part of each CDR3. A D gene is named only where the DNA matches it firmly. The size entry is marked missing in some rows and otherwise reads once, few, many or a size class.

d_gene,v_gene,j_gene,abundance,CDR3aa,CDR3nt
TRBD1,TRBV28,TRBJ1-4,NA,CASMGQGEVKLFF,TGTGCCAGCATGGGACAGGGGGAAGTAAAACTGTTTTTT
TRBD2,TRBV24-1,TRBJ2-3,NA,CATSDPRLALATQYF,TGTGCCACCAGTGATCCCAGACTAGCGCTGGCGACGCAGTATTTT
NA,TRBV7-2,TRBJ2-7,NA,CASSFRGSPDEQYF,TGTGCCAGCAGCTTTAGGGGCAGCCCGGACGAGCAGTACTTC
NA,TRBV19,TRBJ1-3,NA,CASSHLTGTGNTIYF,TGTGCCAGTAGCCACCTAACAGGTACCGGAAACACCATATATTTT
NA,TRBV13,TRBJ2-7,NA,CASSPPGGEQYF,TGTGCCAGCAGCCCCCCCGGGGGCGAGCAGTACTTC
NA,TRBV4-2,TRBJ2-1,NA,CASSILGGTGAYNEQFF,TGTGCCAGCAGTATTCTTGGGGGGACCGGGGCCTACAATGAGCAGTTCTTC
NA,TRBV29-1,TRBJ2-7,once,CSVGGDHEQYF,TGCAGCGTTGGCGGGGACCACGAGCAGTACTTC
NA,TRBV11-2,TRBJ2-5,NA,CASSLAVPETQYF,TGTGCCAGCAGCTTAGCGGTACCAGAGACCCAGTACTTC
TRBD1,TRBV29-1,TRBJ1-2,NA,CSATLTGDYTF,TGCAGCGCAACTCTGACAGGGGACTACACCTTC
TRBD1,TRBV25-1,TRBJ2-2,NA,CASSEWIGTGDFTGELFF,TGTGCCAGCAGTGAATGGATCGGGACAGGGGACTTCACCGGGGAGCTGTTTTTT
NA,TRBV5-1,TRBJ1-3,NA,CASRATGSSGNTIYF,TGCGCCAGCAGAGCGACGGGAAGCTCTGGAAACACCATATATTTT
TRBD2,TRBV25-1,TRBJ2-5,once,CASSDESLAGEETQYF,TGTGCCAGCAGTGATGAGAGTCTAGCGGGGGAAGAGACCCAGTACTTC
NA,TRBV5-6,TRBJ2-3,few,CASSFGATTPTDTQYF,TGTGCCAGCAGCTTTGGTGCAACAACACCCACAGATACGCAGTATTTT
TRBD1,TRBV18,TRBJ1-1,few,CASSPEEHRGVNTEAFF,TGTGCCAGCTCACCAGAGGAACACAGGGGGGTGAACACTGAAGCTTTCTTT
NA,TRBV18,TRBJ1-5,many,CASTDSLIQPQHF,TGTGCCAGCACGGACAGCTTGATCCAGCCCCAGCATTTT
NA,TRBV5-1,TRBJ2-3,NA,CASSDGIRDTQYF,TGCGCCAGCAGCGACGGGATCCGAGATACGCAGTATTTT
TRBD1,TRBV2,TRBJ1-2,once,CASSGSQGAGNYGYTF,TGTGCCAGCAGTGGATCACAGGGGGCGGGAAACTATGGCTACACCTTC
TRBD1,TRBV5-1,TRBJ1-1,NA,CASSLEVLQGAEAFF,TGCGCCAGCAGCTTGGAGGTTCTCCAGGGGGCTGAAGCTTTCTTT
TRBD1,TRBV13,TRBJ2-7,NA,CASSEGTGGYEQYF,TGTGCCAGCAGCGAAGGGACAGGGGGGTACGAGCAGTACTTC
NA,TRBV28,TRBJ1-2,NA,CASSPPGEYYGYTF,TGTGCCAGCAGTCCTCCCGGGGAATACTATGGCTACACCTTC
TRBD2,TRBV29-1,TRBJ2-1,NA,CSVEDSTGGNEQFF,TGCAGCGTTGAAGATTCAACGGGGGGAAATGAGCAGTTCTTC
TRBD1,TRBV5-1,TRBJ1-1,NA,CASHPRAGTGATEAFF,TGCGCCAGCCACCCCCGGGCTGGGACAGGGGCCACTGAAGCTTTCTTT
NA,TRBV11-2,TRBJ1-2,NA,CASSAGQFRPGYTF,TGTGCCAGCAGCGCCGGACAGTTCCGGCCTGGCTACACCTTC
TRBD1,TRBV9,TRBJ2-1,NA,CASSVEGQGVSYNEQFF,TGTGCCAGCAGCGTAGAAGGACAGGGTGTGTCCTACAATGAGCAGTTCTTC
TRBD1,TRBV4-1,TRBJ2-3,once,CASSRGQGATDTQYF,TGCGCCAGCAGCCGCGGACAGGGGGCGACAGATACGCAGTATTTT
NA,TRBV6-2/TRBV6-3,TRBJ2-3,NA,CASSFDSGDTQYF,TGTGCCAGCAGTTTCGATTCGGGAGATACGCAGTATTTT
NA,TRBV15,TRBJ1-5,NA,CATSRVSGSSNQPQHF,TGTGCCACCAGCAGAGTAAGCGGCAGCAGCAATCAGCCCCAGCATTTT
NA,TRBV7-9,TRBJ1-1,few,CASSLASLVNTEAFF,TGTGCCAGCAGCTTAGCTAGTTTGGTGAACACTGAAGCTTTCTTT
NA,TRBV2,TRBJ1-1,once,CASTQTLTGIDTEAFF,TGTGCCAGCACTCAAACCCTAACAGGGATTGACACTGAAGCTTTCTTT
TRBD1,TRBV7-2,TRBJ2-7,NA,CASSTDRDASYEQYF,TGTGCCAGCAGCACCGACAGGGACGCCTCCTACGAGCAGTACTTC
NA,TRBV20-1,TRBJ1-1,NA,CSAPGGTEAFF,TGCAGTGCCCCCGGGGGGACTGAAGCTTTCTTT
NA,TRBV27,TRBJ1-2,NA,CASSLSGNYGYTF,TGTGCCAGCAGTTTATCGGGCAACTATGGCTACACCTTC
NA,TRBV28,TRBJ2-2,NA,CASSLGSGDTGELFF,TGTGCCAGCAGTTTAGGTAGCGGTGACACCGGGGAGCTGTTTTTT
TRBD2,TRBV12-3/TRBV12-4,TRBJ2-2,NA,CASTSSGSGELFF,TGTGCCAGCACCTCTAGCGGATCCGGGGAGCTGTTTTTT
NA,TRBV5-1,TRBJ2-2,NA,CASSLGTAIGELFF,TGCGCCAGCAGCTTGGGGACAGCAATCGGGGAGCTGTTTTTT
TRBD1,TRBV10-3,TRBJ1-2,NA,CAISGLRQGDGYTF,TGTGCCATCAGTGGCCTACGACAGGGTGATGGCTACACCTTC
TRBD1,TRBV5-1,TRBJ1-1,once,CASSLEPGQRSMNTEAFF,TGCGCCAGCAGCTTGGAACCGGGACAGAGGTCCATGAACACTGAAGCTTTCTTT
TRBD2,TRBV5-1,TRBJ2-3,NA,CASSSLAKPPTDTQYF,TGCGCCAGCAGCTCACTAGCGAAGCCGCCCACAGATACGCAGTATTTT
NA,TRBV7-9,TRBJ1-3,NA,CASSLRESTIYF,TGTGCCAGCAGCTTGAGGGAGTCCACCATATATTTT
TRBD1,TRBV18,TRBJ1-4,NA,CASSPPGTASNEKLFF,TGTGCCAGCTCACCACCGGGGACAGCCTCTAATGAAAAACTGTTTTTT
NA,TRBV5-1,TRBJ1-2,NA,CASSLDHGNYGYTF,TGCGCCAGCAGCTTGGATCACGGTAACTATGGCTACACCTTC
NA,TRBV21-1,TRBJ2-5,NA,CASSTGGFQETQYF,TGTGCCAGCAGCACAGGGGGGTTCCAAGAGACCCAGTACTTC
TRBD2,TRBV11-2,TRBJ2-5,NA,CASSPGLAIGTQYF,TGTGCCAGCAGCCCGGGACTAGCCATAGGGACCCAGTACTTC
TRBD1,TRBV9,TRBJ1-2,NA,CASSSGQGDYGYTF,TGTGCCAGCAGCTCCGGACAGGGGGACTATGGCTACACCTTC
NA,TRBV6-5,TRBJ2-5,NA,CASSYSWAQETQYF,TGTGCCAGCAGTTACTCCTGGGCCCAAGAGACCCAGTACTTC
NA,TRBV11-2,TRBJ2-1,NA,CASSRGVAYNEQFF,TGTGCCAGCAGCCGCGGGGTGGCCTACAATGAGCAGTTCTTC
NA,TRBV7-8,TRBJ2-7,NA,CASSLPIGLPYEQYF,TGTGCCAGCAGCTTACCCATCGGACTACCCTACGAGCAGTACTTC
NA,TRBV10-2,TRBJ2-5,NA,CASSESGLAETQYF,TGCGCCAGCAGTGAGTCGGGGCTAGCGGAGACCCAGTACTTC
NA,TRBV11-1,TRBJ2-4,NA,CASSLDSHTSIQYF,TGTGCCAGCAGCCTGGACAGTCATACTAGCATTCAGTACTTC
TRBD1,TRBV7-2,TRBJ2-7,NA,CASSLGDRGYEQYF,TGTGCCAGCAGCTTAGGGGACAGAGGCTACGAGCAGTACTTC
NA,TRBV18,TRBJ2-7,NA,CASSPPDRGGGYEQYF,TGTGCCAGCTCACCCCCAGACAGGGGAGGGGGCTACGAGCAGTACTTC
TRBD2,TRBV19,TRBJ2-2,NA,CASTTGLAGTGELFF,TGTGCCAGTACCACCGGACTAGCTGGCACCGGGGAGCTGTTTTTT
TRBD1,TRBV28,TRBJ2-1,NA,CASSNSGTGKNEQFF,TGTGCCAGCAGTAACTCCGGGACAGGGAAGAATGAGCAGTTCTTC